These T cell receptor beta chains were read from a single sample in a study of cytomegalovirus exposure and HLA in healthy donors. The table came from immunoSEQ multiplex PCR; TCRdb's copy has only in-frame clones and leaves some out. The table lists about 98,000 clones, roughly 87% of them singletons. Sample: PBMCs. The receptors were sampled from a man aged 18-30 years in good health and CMV-seropositive. CDR3s include the opening cysteine and the closing phenylalanine or tryptophan. Fields, in order: V gene, D gene, J gene, clone size, CDR3 protein, CDR3 DNA. A D gene is named only where the DNA matches it firmly. Size is stated for part of the rows, as once, few or many counts, or as a class when the clone is expanded.

v_gene: TRBV7-6; d_gene: TRBD2; j_gene: TRBJ2-2; abundance: .; CDR3aa: CASSLVSSGNTGELFF; CDR3nt: TGTGCCAGCAGCTTAGTGTCTAGCGGGAACACCGGGGAGCTGTTTTTT
v_gene: TRBV15; d_gene: .; j_gene: TRBJ2-7; abundance: .; CDR3aa: CATSRDVGAYEQYF; CDR3nt: TGTGCCACCAGCAGAGATGTCGGTGCCTACGAGCAGTACTTC
v_gene: TRBV18; d_gene: .; j_gene: TRBJ2-7; abundance: .; CDR3aa: CASSPPVGDEQYF; CDR3nt: TGTGCCAGCTCACCACCTGTCGGGGACGAGCAGTACTTC
v_gene: TRBV7-2; d_gene: TRBD1; j_gene: TRBJ1-1; abundance: .; CDR3aa: CASSLVADRYLVGGTEAFF; CDR3nt: TGTGCCAGCAGCTTAGTAGCGGACAGGTATTTAGTAGGTGGCACTGAAGCTTTCTTT
v_gene: TRBV6-1; d_gene: TRBD2; j_gene: TRBJ2-3; abundance: .; CDR3aa: CASSAIRGGPTDTQYF; CDR3nt: TGTGCCAGCAGTGCGATACGGGGGGGGCCGACAGATACGCAGTATTTT
v_gene: TRBV2; d_gene: .; j_gene: TRBJ2-3; abundance: .; CDR3aa: CASSEASGRPTYTQYF; CDR3nt: TGTGCCAGCAGTGAAGCATCGGGGAGACCGACCTATACGCAGTATTTT
v_gene: TRBV4-3; d_gene: .; j_gene: TRBJ2-1; abundance: .; CDR3aa: CASSQGPHSYNEQFF; CDR3nt: TGCGCCAGCAGCCAAGGTCCCCACTCCTACAATGAGCAGTTCTTC
v_gene: TRBV6-5; d_gene: .; j_gene: TRBJ1-5; abundance: .; CDR3aa: CASSFSGSAQPQHF; CDR3nt: TGTGCCAGCAGTTTTTCAGGGTCGGCTCAGCCCCAGCATTTT
v_gene: TRBV6-5; d_gene: .; j_gene: TRBJ1-2; abundance: .; CDR3aa: CASSYEGGYGYTF; CDR3nt: TGTGCCAGCAGTTACGAGGGAGGGTATGGCTACACCTTC
v_gene: TRBV19; d_gene: .; j_gene: TRBJ1-2; abundance: once; CDR3aa: CASSINTGFYGYTF; CDR3nt: TGTGCCAGTAGTATAAATACCGGTTTCTATGGCTACACCTTC
v_gene: TRBV6-5; d_gene: .; j_gene: TRBJ1-1; abundance: .; CDR3aa: CASNLQVNTEAFF; CDR3nt: TGTGCCAGCAACTTACAGGTGAACACTGAAGCTTTCTTT
v_gene: TRBV19; d_gene: .; j_gene: TRBJ2-7; abundance: .; CDR3aa: CASSMGLTGSYEQYF; CDR3nt: TGTGCCAGTAGTATGGGACTGACAGGGTCGTACGAGCAGTACTTC
v_gene: TRBV11-2; d_gene: TRBD2; j_gene: TRBJ2-3; abundance: .; CDR3aa: CASSPSGLAGYTDTQYF; CDR3nt: TGTGCCAGCAGCCCCAGCGGCCTAGCGGGGTACACAGATACGCAGTATTTT
v_gene: TRBV5-4; d_gene: .; j_gene: TRBJ1-1; abundance: .; CDR3aa: CASTSSGRAEAFF; CDR3nt: TGTGCCAGCACCTCCTCTGGGCGGGCTGAAGCTTTCTTT
v_gene: TRBV7-2; d_gene: .; j_gene: TRBJ2-5; abundance: .; CDR3aa: CASSLVGEWRRETQYF; CDR3nt: TGTGCCAGCAGCTTAGTAGGGGAATGGAGAAGAGAGACCCAGTACTTC
v_gene: TRBV5-6; d_gene: TRBD2; j_gene: TRBJ2-1; abundance: .; CDR3aa: CASSSGLAGYNEQFF; CDR3nt: TGTGCCAGCAGCTCCGGACTAGCGGGCTACAATGAGCAGTTCTTC
v_gene: TRBV25-1; d_gene: .; j_gene: TRBJ2-4; abundance: .; CDR3aa: CASSVLGALGNIQYF; CDR3nt: TGTGCCAGCAGTGTCCTTGGGGCACTGGGAAACATTCAGTACTTC
v_gene: TRBV5-1; d_gene: TRBD1; j_gene: TRBJ1-1; abundance: .; CDR3aa: CASSLEGTGFTEAFF; CDR3nt: TGCGCCAGCAGCTTGGAAGGGACAGGGTTCACTGAAGCTTTCTTT
v_gene: TRBV15; d_gene: TRBD2; j_gene: TRBJ2-1; abundance: .; CDR3aa: CATSTGGGTSRYNEQFF; CDR3nt: TGTGCCACCAGCACCGGAGGAGGGACTAGCCGCTACAATGAGCAGTTCTTC
v_gene: TRBV20-1; d_gene: .; j_gene: TRBJ2-5; abundance: .; CDR3aa: CSAIGEVTQYF; CDR3nt: TGCAGTGCTATTGGAGAGGTGACCCAGTACTTC
v_gene: TRBV6-5; d_gene: .; j_gene: TRBJ2-2; abundance: .; CDR3aa: CASVRDTGTGELFF; CDR3nt: TGTGCCAGCGTACGGGACACGGGGACCGGGGAGCTGTTTTTT
v_gene: TRBV29-1; d_gene: .; j_gene: TRBJ2-7; abundance: .; CDR3aa: CSVEAGQGTYYEQYF; CDR3nt: TGCAGCGTTGAAGCAGGGCAGGGGACCTACTACGAGCAGTACTTC
v_gene: TRBV2; d_gene: .; j_gene: TRBJ2-2; abundance: .; CDR3aa: CASSEVLGGTGELFF; CDR3nt: TGTGCCAGCAGTGAGGTTTTGGGAGGCACCGGGGAGCTGTTTTTT
v_gene: TRBV10-3; d_gene: .; j_gene: TRBJ2-3; abundance: once; CDR3aa: CAIRSGDGSTDTQYF; CDR3nt: TGTGCCATCAGATCGGGGGACGGATCCACAGATACGCAGTATTTT
v_gene: TRBV7-3; d_gene: TRBD1; j_gene: TRBJ1-2; abundance: .; CDR3aa: CASSPAPVTGQGYTF; CDR3nt: TGTGCCAGCAGCCCTGCCCCAGTGACAGGGCAGGGCTACACCTTC
v_gene: TRBV7-9; d_gene: TRBD2; j_gene: TRBJ2-7; abundance: once; CDR3aa: CASSLVSLGLAGSYEQYF; CDR3nt: TGTGCCAGCAGCTTAGTCTCTCTGGGTCTAGCGGGCTCCTACGAGCAGTACTTC
v_gene: TRBV7-9; d_gene: .; j_gene: TRBJ1-5; abundance: once; CDR3aa: CASSLSGDNQPQHF; CDR3nt: TGTGCCAGCAGCTTGTCAGGGGACAATCAGCCCCAGCATTTT
v_gene: TRBV6-1; d_gene: TRBD1; j_gene: TRBJ1-2; abundance: .; CDR3aa: CASSDQGQGASYGYTF; CDR3nt: TGTGCCAGCAGTGACCAGGGACAGGGGGCTTCATATGGCTACACCTTC
v_gene: TRBV7-9; d_gene: TRBD2; j_gene: TRBJ2-7; abundance: few; CDR3aa: CASSFEGGGAEEQYF; CDR3nt: TGTGCCAGCAGCTTTGAGGGCGGGGGGGCCGAAGAGCAGTACTTC
v_gene: TRBV5-4; d_gene: .; j_gene: TRBJ1-1; abundance: .; CDR3aa: CASHGTDWNTEAFF; CDR3nt: TGTGCCAGCCACGGGACTGACTGGAACACTGAAGCTTTCTTT
v_gene: TRBV7-2; d_gene: TRBD1; j_gene: TRBJ1-1; abundance: .; CDR3aa: CASSLGQGITEAFF; CDR3nt: TGTGCCAGCAGCTTAGGACAGGGGATCACTGAAGCTTTCTTT
v_gene: TRBV7-9; d_gene: TRBD2; j_gene: TRBJ2-3; abundance: .; CDR3aa: CASSLSVQASGGPTDTQYF; CDR3nt: TGTGCCAGCAGCTTAAGTGTCCAGGCTAGCGGGGGCCCCACAGATACGCAGTATTTT
v_gene: TRBV15; d_gene: TRBD1; j_gene: TRBJ1-5; abundance: .; CDR3aa: CATSRDGTGQGHQPQHF; CDR3nt: TGTGCCACCAGCAGAGACGGTACTGGACAGGGGCATCAGCCCCAGCATTTT
v_gene: TRBV19; d_gene: .; j_gene: TRBJ2-7; abundance: few; CDR3aa: CASSGQGRGTYEQYF; CDR3nt: TGTGCCAGTAGTGGCCAGGGACGGGGGACCTACGAGCAGTACTTC
v_gene: TRBV7-2; d_gene: .; j_gene: TRBJ1-5; abundance: .; CDR3aa: CASSLLGTSQPQHF; CDR3nt: TGTGCCAGCAGCTTACTGGGGACAAGTCAGCCCCAGCATTTT
v_gene: TRBV4-1; d_gene: TRBD1; j_gene: TRBJ2-2; abundance: .; CDR3aa: CASSQVLFLGTGGPGELFF; CDR3nt: TGCGCCAGCAGCCAAGTGTTGTTTCTGGGGACAGGGGGCCCCGGGGAGCTGTTTTTT
v_gene: TRBV7-2; d_gene: .; j_gene: TRBJ1-2; abundance: .; CDR3aa: CASSPREGLLGVGGYTF; CDR3nt: TGTGCCAGCAGTCCACGGGAGGGTTTATTGGGTGTGGGCGGCTACACCTTC
v_gene: TRBV27; d_gene: TRBD1; j_gene: TRBJ1-4; abundance: once; CDR3aa: CASSLAGTGEANEKLFF; CDR3nt: TGTGCCAGCAGTTTAGCCGGGACAGGCGAAGCTAATGAAAAACTGTTTTTT
v_gene: TRBV19; d_gene: .; j_gene: TRBJ1-5; abundance: .; CDR3aa: CASKTGTLNQPQHF; CDR3nt: TGTGCCAGCAAAACGGGGACACTCAATCAGCCCCAGCATTTT
v_gene: TRBV6-5; d_gene: .; j_gene: TRBJ1-2; abundance: .; CDR3aa: CASSFRGQGYTF; CDR3nt: TGTGCCAGCAGTTTCAGGGGTCAAGGCTACACCTTC
v_gene: TRBV27; d_gene: TRBD1; j_gene: TRBJ1-4; abundance: .; CDR3aa: CASSLLFETGSAEKLFF; CDR3nt: TGTGCCAGCAGTTTATTATTCGAGACAGGGAGTGCGGAAAAACTGTTTTTT
v_gene: TRBV6-5; d_gene: .; j_gene: TRBJ1-4; abundance: .; CDR3aa: CASSFRGSATNEKLFF; CDR3nt: TGTGCCAGCAGTTTTCGCGGTAGTGCAACTAATGAAAAACTGTTTTTT
v_gene: TRBV6-5; d_gene: .; j_gene: TRBJ2-7; abundance: .; CDR3aa: CASSLSGHYEQYF; CDR3nt: TGTGCCAGCAGTTTAAGCGGGCACTACGAGCAGTACTTC
v_gene: TRBV6-6; d_gene: TRBD1; j_gene: TRBJ2-2; abundance: .; CDR3aa: CASSLQTGSGELFF; CDR3nt: TGTGCCAGCAGTTTACAGACAGGGTCCGGGGAGCTGTTTTTT
v_gene: TRBV5-1; d_gene: .; j_gene: TRBJ1-1; abundance: .; CDR3aa: CASSLGGANTEAFF; CDR3nt: TGCGCCAGCAGCTTGGGGGGAGCGAACACTGAAGCTTTCTTT
v_gene: TRBV7-3; d_gene: .; j_gene: TRBJ2-5; abundance: .; CDR3aa: CASSRGAQETQYF; CDR3nt: TGTGCCAGCAGTCGGGGGGCCCAAGAGACCCAGTACTTC
v_gene: TRBV28; d_gene: TRBD1; j_gene: TRBJ1-2; abundance: .; CDR3aa: CASRSTGGEGYTF; CDR3nt: TGTGCCAGCAGGTCCACAGGGGGCGAAGGCTACACCTTC
v_gene: TRBV29-1; d_gene: .; j_gene: TRBJ2-1; abundance: .; CDR3aa: CSVGQVLSYNEQFF; CDR3nt: TGCAGCGTTGGACAGGTACTGTCCTACAATGAGCAGTTCTTC
v_gene: TRBV7-9; d_gene: TRBD2; j_gene: TRBJ2-5; abundance: .; CDR3aa: CASSPVAGGQETQYF; CDR3nt: TGTGCCAGCAGCCCAGTAGCGGGAGGCCAAGAGACCCAGTACTTC
v_gene: TRBV19; d_gene: .; j_gene: TRBJ1-5; abundance: .; CDR3aa: CASSIVKGRNQPQHF; CDR3nt: TGTGCCAGTAGTATAGTGAAGGGGAGGAATCAGCCCCAGCATTTT
v_gene: TRBV11-2; d_gene: .; j_gene: TRBJ2-7; abundance: .; CDR3aa: CTSSLESGFLLEQYF; CDR3nt: TGTACCAGCAGCTTAGAGAGCGGGTTCCTTTTAGAGCAGTACTTC